This TCR beta chain was documented in a study of a mutant IDH1 vaccine in newly diagnosed glioma. Overall study: Standard pretreatment was either radiotherapy, temozolomide, or, for most, radiochemotherapy with temozolomide. Overall study findings and caveats: Changes to the top peripheral T cell clonotypes appeared unrelated to pseudoprogression.

To note about this clone: Its antigen is undetermined.

This CDR3 has 15 residues. Germline lookup yields CDR1 MNHNS and CDR2 SASEGT. V lost 4 bases to trimming and J lost 4 bases, with 16 bases between them. Libraries were prepared by immunoSEQ multiplex PCR; TCRdb keeps only in-frame clonotypes and omits some of them. The sample records over 55,000 clones, around 80% being singletons. Noted time point: baseline, week 1 (first vaccination visit). Treatment specified: pre-vaccination baseline after standard-of-care therapy. The origin of this receptor is a woman between 18 and 29 years old with glioma. Some clones in this sample may be carry-over from other donors' samples. V and J are TRBV6-1 and TRBJ1-1, with D hard to call. Sequenced material: peripheral blood mononuclear cells (PBMCs), taken from a glioma patient treated with radiotherapy, temozolomide or both. This chain's CDR3 is CASSGPSAVSTEAFF. CDR3 nucleotide sequence: TGTGCCAGCAGTGGGCCGTCGGCGGTCAGCACTGAAGCTTTCTTT.